Following are 14 T cell receptor beta chains from one sample sequenced in a study of multiple sclerosis patients with progressive multifocal leukoencephalopathy. Here immunoSEQ multiplex PCR was the method, and the copy in TCRdb shows in-frame clones only, minus some. Of over 25,000 clones listed, 87% were seen once; the top ten hold 3% to 3.5%. The time point denotes: time of PML onset. This specimen consisted of PBMCs, obtained from a patient treated with natalizumab. The receptors originated from a human donor with progressive multifocal leukoencephalopathy.

The chain has TRBV25-1 and TRBJ1-6; D is unresolved. This CDR3 is built from 14 residues. V was pared by 3 bases and J by 9 bases, with 12 bases between. Germline V gives CDR1 MGHDK, CDR2 SYGVNS. In DNA form, the CDR3 reads TGTGCCAGCAGTGAGAGAGGTAGAGGTTCACCCCTCCACTTT. It codes for CASSERGRGSPLHF.

This clone was observed a few times. The rearrangement uses TRBV10-1 and TRBJ2-7; 7 bases map to TRBD1. The CDR3 covers 14 residues. With 2 bases clipped from V and 5 bases from J, the junction kept 6 bases outside the gene matches. The V gene's germline CDR1 is WNHNN and CDR2 SYGVQD (reference sequence). In nucleotides, the CDR3 is TGCGCCAGCAGTGAGGACAGGGAAAACCACGAGCAGTACTTC. Amino acids: CASSEDRENHEQYF.

The rearrangement uses TRBV27 and TRBJ1-1, with no clear D. CDR1 and CDR2 from the germline V gene are MNHEY and SMNVEV (reference sequence). V lost 4 bases and J 0 bases, leaving 6 bases between the germline ends. CDR3 length: 13 residues. CDR3 DNA: TGTGCCAGCAGTTCCGGATTGAACACTGAAGCTTTCTTT. Its translation is CASSSGLNTEAFF.

The V and J genes are TRBV5-4 and TRBJ2-3; weak D call: TRBD2 (5 bases). V lost 2 bases to trimming and J lost 6 bases, with 13 bases between them. The CDR3 has 14 residues. CDR1 is SGHNT, CDR2 YYREEE, per germline (reference sequence). The CDR3: CASSFGSSTDTQYF. CDR3 nucleotides: TGTGCCAGCAGCTTTGGGAGCTCAACGGATACGCAGTATTTT. Drawing the rest from reference TRBV5-4 and TRBJ2-3, the complete variable domain is ETGVTQSPTHLIKTRGQQVTLRCSSQSGHNTVSWYQQALGQGPQFIFQYYREEENGRGNFPPRFSGLQFPNYSSELNVNALELDDSALYLCASSFGSSTDTQYFGPGTRLTVL.

The CDR3 loop reads CASSIEAYNEQFF. CDR3 DNA: TGTGCCAGCAGTATTGAGGCCTACAATGAGCAGTTCTTC. The chain joins TRBV25-1 to TRBJ2-1; D ambiguous. CDR1 and CDR2 (germline): MGHDK, SYGVNS. The CDR3 consists of 13 residues. Trimming pared 5 bases from V and 2 bases from J, leaving 7 bases between.

V is TRBV30 and J is TRBJ1-3, with no clear D. Germline CDR1 GTSNPN, CDR2 SVGIG (reference sequence). CDR3 length: 11 residues. V was cut by 2 bases and J by 4 bases, with 3 bases left in between. The DNA of the CDR3 is TGTGCCTGGAGTATCGGAAACACCATATATTTT. Residues: CAWSIGNTIYF.

CDR3 in amino acids: CASAGLDNSPLHF. The CDR3 DNA reads TGCGCCAGCGCCGGGTTGGATAATTCACCCCTCCACTTT. The genes are TRBV10-2 and TRBJ1-6; D is unclear. The germline gives CDR1 WSHSY, CDR2 SAAADI. Trimming pared 8 bases from V and 5 bases from J, leaving 10 bases between. This CDR3 has 13 amino acids.

This clone turned up a few times. The chain has TRBV28 and TRBJ1-5; D is unresolved. The CDR3 has 16 residues. CDR1 and CDR2 from the germline V gene are MDHEN and SYDVKM. V lost 2 bases and J lost 1, with 12 bases in between. CDR3 in amino acids: CASSLRFRPSNQPQHF. DNA for the CDR3: TGTGCCAGCAGTTTACGTTTCAGGCCCAGCAATCAGCCCCAGCATTTT.

This clone appeared a single time. The CDR3 DNA is TGTGCCAGCAGCTTCAAGCCTGGCACTGAAGCTTTCTTT. As protein: CASSFKPGTEAFF. The chain joins TRBV7-8 to TRBJ1-1; D is unclear. CDR3 length: 13 amino acids. Germline V gene sequence: CDR1 SGHVS, CDR2 FQNEAQ. Trimming stripped 3 bases from V and 4 bases from J, with 9 bases between.

This clone was seen only a few times. The chain recombines TRBV9 with TRBJ1-3; D unclear. This CDR3 region has 17 residues. V shed 0 bases and J shed 2 bases, with 15 bases lying between them. Looked up from germline, CDR1 is SGDLS and CDR2 is YYNGEE. In nucleotides, the CDR3 is TGTGCCAGCAGCGTAGATGGGTGGGGAAATACTGGAAACACCATATATTTT. Its translation is CASSVDGWGNTGNTIYF.

This chain uses TRBV28 with TRBJ2-7; TRBD2 matches at 13 bases. This CDR3 contains 16 residues. Germline trimming cut 5 bases from V and 1 base from J; bases unmatched to any gene: 5. CDR1 and CDR2 (germline): MDHEN, SYDVKM. CDR3 in DNA: TGTGCCAGCAGTGCAGGGACTAGCGGGATATCCTACGAGCAGTACTTC. Its translation: CASSAGTSGISYEQYF.

The V and J genes are TRBV5-8 and TRBJ2-1; 13 nucleotides line up with TRBD2. J was trimmed by 3 bases and V by 4 bases; bases with no gene match: 7. CDR1 is SGHTS and CDR2 is YDEGEE in the germline V gene. This CDR3 has 17 amino acids. The CDR3 protein is CASSRGLAGVHYNEQFF. The CDR3 DNA follows: TGTGCCAGCAGCCGAGGACTAGCGGGAGTACACTACAATGAGCAGTTCTTC. The entire variable domain, with the rest obtained from reference TRBV5-8 and TRBJ2-1, is as follows: EAGVTQSPTHLIKTRGQQATLRCSPISGHTSVYWYQQALGLGLQFLLWYDEGEERNRGNFPPRFSGRQFPNYSSELNVNALELEDSALYLCASSRGLAGVHYNEQFFGPGTRLTVL.

V usage is TRBV7-3 and J usage is TRBJ2-2; 10 nucleotides match TRBD2. V lost 1 base, J lost 5 bases, and 4 bases stayed unmatched. Looked up from germline, CDR1 is SGHTA and CDR2 is FQGTGA. This CDR3 is 16 amino acids long. This chain's CDR3 is CASSLRASGSTGELFF. The CDR3, as DNA: TGTGCCAGCAGCTTAAGAGCTAGCGGGAGTACCGGGGAGCTGTTTTTT. Full variable domain (remainder filled in from reference TRBV7-3 and TRBJ2-2): GAGVSQTPSNKVTEKGKYVELRCDPISGHTALYWYRQSLGQGPEFLIYFQGTGAADDSGLPNDRFFAVRPEGSVSTLKIQRTERGDSAVYLCASSLRASGSTGELFFGEGSRLTVL.

The chain has TRBV19 and TRBJ2-7, with 13 bases fitting TRBD2. Germline V gene data show CDR1 as LNHDA and CDR2 as SQIVND (reference sequence). This CDR3 is built from 17 residues. V shed 5 bases, J shed 2 bases, and the junction held 9 bases outside the gene matches. CDR3: CASSQGTSGASTYEQYF. The CDR3 coding sequence is TGTGCCAGTAGTCAGGGGACTAGCGGGGCCTCTACCTACGAGCAGTACTTC. Supplemented by reference TRBV19 and TRBJ2-7, the full variable domain reads DGGITQSPKYLFRKEGQNVTLSCEQNLNHDAMYWYRQDPGQGLRLIYYSQIVNDFQKGDIAEGYSVSREKKESFPLTVTSAQKNPTAFYLCASSQGTSGASTYEQYFGPGTRLTVT.